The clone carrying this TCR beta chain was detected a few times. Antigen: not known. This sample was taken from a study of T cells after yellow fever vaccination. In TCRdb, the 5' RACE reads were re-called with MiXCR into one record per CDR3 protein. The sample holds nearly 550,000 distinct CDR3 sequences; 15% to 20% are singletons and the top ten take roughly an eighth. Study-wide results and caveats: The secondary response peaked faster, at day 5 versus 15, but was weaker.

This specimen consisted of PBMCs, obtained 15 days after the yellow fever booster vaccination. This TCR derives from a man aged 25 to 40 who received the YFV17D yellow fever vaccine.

The CDR3, as DNA: TGCAGTGCTACCTCCAGGACTAGCGGACCCTACGAGCAGTACTTC. It translates to CSATSRTSGPYEQYF. V usage is TRBV20-1 and J usage is TRBJ2-7, with 10 bases identical to TRBD2. Germline-derived CDR1 and CDR2 are DFQATT and SNEGSKA (reference sequence). V dropped 4 bases and J dropped 2; count of bases not matched to a gene: 8. The CDR3 loop spans 15 amino acids.